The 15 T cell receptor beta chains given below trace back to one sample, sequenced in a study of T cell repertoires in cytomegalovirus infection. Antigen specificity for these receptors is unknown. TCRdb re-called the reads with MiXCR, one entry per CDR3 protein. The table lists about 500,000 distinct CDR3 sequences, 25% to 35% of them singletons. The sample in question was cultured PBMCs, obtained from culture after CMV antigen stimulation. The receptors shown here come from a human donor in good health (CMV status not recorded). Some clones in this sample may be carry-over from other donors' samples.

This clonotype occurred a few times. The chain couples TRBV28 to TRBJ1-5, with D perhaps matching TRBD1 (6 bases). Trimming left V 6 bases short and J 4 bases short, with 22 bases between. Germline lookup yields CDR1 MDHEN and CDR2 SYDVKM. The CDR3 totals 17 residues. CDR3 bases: TGTGCCAGCAGAACCCACAGGGTTCTGGAAAAAAATCAGCCCCAGCATTTT. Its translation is CASRTHRVLEKNQPQHF.

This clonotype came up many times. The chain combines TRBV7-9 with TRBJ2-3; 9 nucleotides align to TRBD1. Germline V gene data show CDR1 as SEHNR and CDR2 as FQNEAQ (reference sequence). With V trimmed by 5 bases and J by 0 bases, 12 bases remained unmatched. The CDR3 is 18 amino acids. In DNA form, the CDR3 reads TGTGCCAGCAGCCCAGGACAGGGGTCGAGTTCAAGCACAGATACGCAGTATTTT. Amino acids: CASSPGQGSSSSTDTQYF.

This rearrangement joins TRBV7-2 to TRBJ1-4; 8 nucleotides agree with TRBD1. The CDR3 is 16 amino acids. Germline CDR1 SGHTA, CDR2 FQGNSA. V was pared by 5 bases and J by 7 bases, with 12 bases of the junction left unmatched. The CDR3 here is CASSAPPGTGVEKLFF. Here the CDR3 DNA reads TGTGCCAGCAGCGCTCCGCCCGGGACAGGCGTTGAAAAACTGTTTTTT.

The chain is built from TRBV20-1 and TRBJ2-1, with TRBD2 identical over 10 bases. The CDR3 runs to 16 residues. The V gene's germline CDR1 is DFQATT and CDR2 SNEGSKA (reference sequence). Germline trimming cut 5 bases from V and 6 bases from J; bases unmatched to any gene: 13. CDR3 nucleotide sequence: TGCAGTGCTCCCCGGGCGGGTAGCGGGAGGCCCAATGAGCAGTTCTTC. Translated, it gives CSAPRAGSGRPNEQFF.

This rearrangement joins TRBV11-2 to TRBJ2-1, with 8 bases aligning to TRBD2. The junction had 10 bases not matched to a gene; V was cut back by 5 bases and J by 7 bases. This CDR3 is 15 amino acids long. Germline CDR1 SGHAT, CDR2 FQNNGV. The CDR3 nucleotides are TGTGCCAGCAGCGAATACGGGAGGGCCGGGAATGAGCAGTTCTTC. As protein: CASSEYGRAGNEQFF.

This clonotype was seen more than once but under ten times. CDR3 sequence: CASSLRQLGNTIYF. CDR3 DNA sequence: TGTGCCAGCAGCCTCCGACAGCTTGGAAACACCATATATTTT. The genes are TRBV7-9 and TRBJ1-3, with D perhaps matching TRBD1 (5 bases). The CDR3 sequence is 14 residues long. The V gene lost 5 bases and the J gene lost 3 bases, with 11 bases spanning the gap. The germline V gene encodes CDR1 SEHNR and CDR2 FQNEAQ (reference sequence).

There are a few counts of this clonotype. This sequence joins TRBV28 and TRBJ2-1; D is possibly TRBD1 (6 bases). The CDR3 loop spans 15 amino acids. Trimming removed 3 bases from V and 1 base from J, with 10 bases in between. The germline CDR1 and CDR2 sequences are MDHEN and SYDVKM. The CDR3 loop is CASSFTGPSYNEQFF. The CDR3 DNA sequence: TGTGCCAGCAGTTTCACAGGGCCTTCCTACAATGAGCAGTTCTTC.

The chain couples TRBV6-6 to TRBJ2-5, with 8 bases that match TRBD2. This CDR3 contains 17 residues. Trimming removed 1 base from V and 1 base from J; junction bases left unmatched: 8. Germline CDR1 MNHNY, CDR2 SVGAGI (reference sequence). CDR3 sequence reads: CASSYWLAGGIQETQYF. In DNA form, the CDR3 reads TGTGCCAGCAGTTACTGGCTAGCGGGCGGCATCCAAGAGACCCAGTACTTC.

CDR3 amino acids: CASSSHRGGSRTTYEQYV. The CDR3 nucleotides read TGTGCCAGCAGCTCGCATCGTGGTGGCAGCCGAACCACCTACGAGCAGTACGTC. The gene calls are TRBV7-8 and TRBJ2-7; D uncertain. Germline V gives CDR1 SGHVS, CDR2 FQNEAQ. This CDR3 has 18 amino acids. The V gene lost 4 bases and the J gene lost 2 bases, with 24 bases spanning the gap.

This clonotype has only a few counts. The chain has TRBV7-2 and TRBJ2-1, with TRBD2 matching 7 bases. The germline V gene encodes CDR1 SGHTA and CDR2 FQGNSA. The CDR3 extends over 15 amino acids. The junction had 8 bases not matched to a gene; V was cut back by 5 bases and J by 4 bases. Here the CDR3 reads CASSRGSGQYNEQFF. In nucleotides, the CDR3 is TGTGCCAGCAGCCGCGGGAGCGGCCAATACAATGAGCAGTTCTTC.

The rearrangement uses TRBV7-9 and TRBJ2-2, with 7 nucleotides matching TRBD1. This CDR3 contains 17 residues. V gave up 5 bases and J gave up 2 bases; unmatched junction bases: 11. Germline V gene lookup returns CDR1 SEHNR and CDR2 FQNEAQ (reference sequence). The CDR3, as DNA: TGTGCCAGCAGCAAAGTGACAGGGAGTCGAAACACCGGGGAGCTGTTTTTT. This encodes CASSKVTGSRNTGELFF.

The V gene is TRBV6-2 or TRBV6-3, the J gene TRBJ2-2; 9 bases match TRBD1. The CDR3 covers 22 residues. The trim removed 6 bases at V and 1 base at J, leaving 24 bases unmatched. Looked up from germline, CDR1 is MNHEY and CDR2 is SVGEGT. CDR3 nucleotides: TGTGCCAGCAGCTTAACCCGATCCGGGACAGGGTCCTTATCTGGGAACACCGGGGAGCTGTTTTTT. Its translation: CASSLTRSGTGSLSGNTGELFF.

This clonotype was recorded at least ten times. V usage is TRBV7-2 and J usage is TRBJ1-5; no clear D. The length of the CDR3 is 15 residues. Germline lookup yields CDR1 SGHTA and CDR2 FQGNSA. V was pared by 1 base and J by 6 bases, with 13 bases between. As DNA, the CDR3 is TGTGCCAGCAGCTTAGAAGGGAGGACGAGTCAGCCCCAGCATTTT. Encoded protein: CASSLEGRTSQPQHF.

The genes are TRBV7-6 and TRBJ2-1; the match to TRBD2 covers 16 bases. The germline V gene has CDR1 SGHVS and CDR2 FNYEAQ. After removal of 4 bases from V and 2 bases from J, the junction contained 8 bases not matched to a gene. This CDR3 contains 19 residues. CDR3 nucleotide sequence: TGTGCCAGCAGCTCTCGGACCGGGACTAGCGGGAGGGCCTACAATGAGCAGTTCTTC. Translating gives CASSSRTGTSGRAYNEQFF.

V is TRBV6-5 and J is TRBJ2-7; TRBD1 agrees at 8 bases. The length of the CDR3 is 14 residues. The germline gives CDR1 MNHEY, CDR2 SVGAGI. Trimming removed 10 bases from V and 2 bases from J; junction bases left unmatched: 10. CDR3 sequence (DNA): TGTGCCACCGCACCGGGACAGGCGCCCTACGAGCAGTACGTC. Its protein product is CATAPGQAPYEQYV.